The rows below give T cell receptor beta chains drawn from one sample of a study of read filtering for tumor transcriptome and immune sequencing. TCRdb reprocessed the reads with MiXCR, giving one entry per CDR3 protein. Of 75,000 to 95,000 distinct CDR3 sequences in the sample, around a fifth were seen once. Sequencing used a population of CD138-negative cells sorted from bone marrow. These receptors all come from a donor at least 40 years old with multiple myeloma. CDR3s include the opening cysteine and the closing phenylalanine or tryptophan. The D gene is left open where the match is weak. Size tells how often a clone was seen (once, few, many) or the class of an expanded clone, and some rows leave it out.

abundance | j_gene | d_gene | v_gene | CDR3nt | CDR3aa
. | TRBJ1-1 | . | TRBV9 | TGTGCCAGCAGCGTAGGCCTGACGAACACTGAAGCTTTCTTT | CASSVGLTNTEAFF
. | TRBJ1-5 | . | TRBV7-9 | TGTGCCAGCAGCTTAGAACGGGGGTCCCAGCATTTT | CASSLERGSQHF
. | TRBJ1-1 | . | TRBV6-1 | TGTGCCAGCAGTGAAGCGGGGGTTGCAGACACTGAAGCTTTCTTT | CASSEAGVADTEAFF
many | TRBJ2-5 | . | TRBV7-9 | TGTGCCAGCAGCTTAAGGGGAGTGGAGACCCAGTACTTC | CASSLRGVETQYF
. | TRBJ1-5 | . | TRBV12-3/TRBV12-4 | TGTGCCAGCAGACCCGTGACAAGCAATCAGCCCCAGCATTTT | CASRPVTSNQPQHF
many | TRBJ2-1 | TRBD2 | TRBV12-3/TRBV12-4 | TGTGCCAGCACCTTAGGGCTAGCGGGGGGAAAACTGATCTTC | CASTLGLAGGKLIF
. | TRBJ1-5 | TRBD1 | TRBV2 | TGTGCCAGCAGTTACCTCACAGGGGACCAGCCCCAGCATTTT | CASSYLTGDQPQHF
many | TRBJ2-5 | . | TRBV29-1 | TGCAGCGTTGACCATAAAGAGACCCAGTACTTC | CSVDHKETQYF
many | TRBJ1-4 | TRBD1 | TRBV6-1 | TGTGCCAGCAGTGAACCTGCTGTGGGGACAGGGGGTTTTGAAAAACTGTTTTTT | CASSEPAVGTGGFEKLFF
many | TRBJ2-7 | . | TRBV29-1 | TGCAGCGCCCGCGGGGGGGGACAGGGAACCTACGAGCAGTACTTC | CSARGGGQGTYEQYF
many | TRBJ1-1 | TRBD1 | TRBV7-2 | TGTGCCAGCAGCCCCGGCGGACAGGGAAGAACTGAAGCTTTCTTT | CASSPGGQGRTEAFF
many | TRBJ2-2 | . | TRBV29-1 | TGCAGCGCCCGCGGGACGACCACCGGGGAGCTGTTTTTT | CSARGTTTGELFF
many | TRBJ1-2 | . | TRBV7-2 | TGTGCCAGCAGCCCCGACGGGGGAGGCTATGGCTACACCTTC | CASSPDGGGYGYTF
. | TRBJ2-1 | . | TRBV7-9 | TGTGCCAGCAGCTGGGACTTTGGGGCTAGTGAGCAGTTCTTC | CASSWDFGASEQFF
many | TRBJ2-1 | . | TRBV20-1 | TGCAGTGCTAGAGGGGGCCGCAATGAGCAGTTCTTC | CSARGGRNEQFF
many | TRBJ2-1 | TRBD2 | TRBV5-1 | TGCGCCAGCAGCTTGGCGGGGGGGCCCAAAAACAATGAGCAGTTCTTC | CASSLAGGPKNNEQFF
medium-sized | TRBJ2-1 | TRBD2 | TRBV7-2 | TGTGCCAGCAGCTTAGGACTAGCGGGGAACAATGAGCAGTTCTTC | CASSLGLAGNNEQFF
many | TRBJ2-2 | . | TRBV2 | TGTGCCAGCAGAAGGACTCAAAGCCCCTCCGGGGAGCTGTTTTTT | CASRRTQSPSGELFF
many | TRBJ2-6 | . | TRBV27 | TGTGCCAGCTCGAAGGGGGCCAACGTCCTGACTTTC | CASSKGANVLTF
once | TRBJ2-2 | TRBD1 | TRBV7-9 | TGTGCCTGCAGCTTAGGGACAGGGAACACCGGGGAGCTGTTTTTT | CACSLGTGNTGELFF
few | TRBJ2-3 | TRBD2 | TRBV12-3/TRBV12-4 | TGTGCCAGCAGGCTCACTAGCGGGGGGCGCACAGATACGCAGTATTTT | CASRLTSGGRTDTQYF
. | TRBJ2-1 | TRBD1 | TRBV29-1 | TGCAGCGTTCCCAGTCAGGGGGCAGGCAATGAGCAGTTCTTC | CSVPSQGAGNEQFF
many | TRBJ2-1 | TRBD2 | TRBV6-1 | TGTGCCAGCAGTGAAGGGACTAGCGGCGCCTCCTACAATGAGCAGTTCTTC | CASSEGTSGASYNEQFF
many | TRBJ2-6 | . | TRBV2 | TGTGCCAGGGCGGCAGGGTTCTCTGGGGCCAACGTCCTGACTTTC | CARAAGFSGANVLTF
few | TRBJ1-2 | . | TRBV19 | TGTGCCAGTACCTCCGGACATGCCTATGGCTACACCTTC | CASTSGHAYGYTF
many | TRBJ1-6 | . | TRBV12-3/TRBV12-4 | TGTGCCAGCAGAAAATTAGATCCGGGGAATTCACCCCTCCACTTT | CASRKLDPGNSPLHF
. | TRBJ2-3 | . | TRBV4-2 | TGTGCCAGCAGCCAAGATTTTGAGGGGGGAATCCTAACAGATACGCAGTATTTT | CASSQDFEGGILTDTQYF
many | TRBJ2-1 | . | TRBV6-2/TRBV6-3 | TGTGCCAGCAGGGACCGAAATGAGCAGTTCTTC | CASRDRNEQFF
many | TRBJ2-5 | . | TRBV12-3/TRBV12-4 | TGTGCCAGCAGGGGTATCCGGGATCATCAGAGGACCCAGTACTTC | CASRGIRDHQRTQYF
many | TRBJ1-4 | . | TRBV2 | TGTGCCAGCAGTGACAGGTCCGGCGGAGAAAAACTGTTTTTT | CASSDRSGGEKLFF
many | TRBJ2-7 | TRBD1 | TRBV4-1 | TGCGCCAGCAGCCCCCTCGGGACAGGGAGCTACTACGAGCAGTACTTC | CASSPLGTGSYYEQYF
many | TRBJ2-1 | TRBD2 | TRBV15 | TGTGCCACCAGCAGTCTAAGCGGGGGGGACGATGAGCAGTTCTTC | CATSSLSGGDDEQFF
many | TRBJ2-3 | . | TRBV2 | TGTGCCAGCAGAACAGCAGATACGCAGTATTTT | CASRTADTQYF
many | TRBJ1-1 | . | TRBV10-2 | TGCGCCAGCAGCCCCGGTCCCAAGTGGGAAAACACTGAAGCTTTCTTT | CASSPGPKWENTEAFF
many | TRBJ1-6 | TRBD1 | TRBV29-1 | TGCAGCGTTTCACAGGGGGCTGATTCACCCCTCCACTTT | CSVSQGADSPLHF
many | TRBJ1-1 | . | TRBV28 | TGTGCCAGCAGTTTAAGGCGGGTCGTGATTCAGGCTTTCTTT | CASSLRRVVIQAFF
. | TRBJ1-6 | TRBD1 | TRBV30 | TGTGCCTGGAGTACCTACTCGGGACAGGAGCATTCACCCCTCCACTTT | CAWSTYSGQEHSPLHF
many | TRBJ2-1 | . | TRBV7-3 | TGTGCCAGCAGCATCCCAGGGTACAATGAGCAGTTCTTC | CASSIPGYNEQFF
. | TRBJ1-2 | . | TRBV2 | TGTGCCAGCAGTGAAAGGGGTCTTAACTATGGCTACACCTTC | CASSERGLNYGYTF
. | TRBJ2-5 | . | TRBV20-1 | TGCAGTGCTAGAGATCGGCAGGAGTCGAGCCAAGAGACCCAGTACTTC | CSARDRQESSQETQYF
. | TRBJ2-5 | TRBD1 | TRBV6-9 | TGTGCCAGCCCTAGAGGGGGCAAGACCCAGTACTTC | CASPRGGKTQYF
few | TRBJ1-1 | . | TRBV11-2 | TGTGCCAGCAGCTTAGCAAAGGGTTTAGGCACTGAAGCTTTCTTT | CASSLAKGLGTEAFF
few | TRBJ2-2 | TRBD1 | TRBV29-1 | TGCAGCGTAGGGACAGTCACCGGGGAGCTGTTTTTT | CSVGTVTGELFF
many | TRBJ1-4 | . | TRBV28 | TGTGCCTCCTCGAAGTCGCGGGAAAAACTGTTTTTT | CASSKSREKLFF
many | TRBJ1-1 | TRBD1 | TRBV5-1 | TGCGCCAGCAGCTCTAATCCGGGACAGGGGACCGAAGCTTTCTTT | CASSSNPGQGTEAFF
. | TRBJ1-2 | TRBD1 | TRBV4-1 | TGCGCCAGCAGCCACGCCCCGGGACAGGTCTTCTATGGCTACACCTTC | CASSHAPGQVFYGYTF
few | TRBJ2-1 | TRBD1 | TRBV2 | TGTGCCACCCGACGGGACAGGGGGTCTAATGAGCAGTTCTTC | CATRRDRGSNEQFF
many | TRBJ2-7 | . | TRBV2 | TGTGCCAGCTCAGAGATGCACTCCTACGAGCAGTACTTC | CASSEMHSYEQYF
many | TRBJ2-1 | TRBD2 | TRBV28 | TGTGCCAGCACCCTGGGCGGGGGGGTTTCCTACAATGAGCAGTTCTTC | CASTLGGGVSYNEQFF
many | TRBJ2-1 | TRBD1 | TRBV5-1 | TGCGCCAGCAGCTTGGACAGGGGGCAGTCTGAGCAGTTCTTC | CASSLDRGQSEQFF
many | TRBJ2-6 | TRBD2 | TRBV5-1 | TGCGCCAGCAGCTTGGCTAGCGGGGGCGGTGGGGCCAACGTCCTGACTTTC | CASSLASGGGGANVLTF
many | TRBJ2-5 | TRBD2 | TRBV6-5 | TGTGCCAGCCGAAGGGAGCTAGCGGGGTTCGGGGCCCAGTACTTC | CASRRELAGFGAQYF
few | TRBJ2-2 | . | TRBV27 | TGTGCCAGCAGTTTAGACAGGAACACTGGGGAGCTGTCTTTT | CASSLDRNTGELSF
few | TRBJ1-2 | . | TRBV5-1 | TGCGCCAGCAGCGCTAAACAGGGTTGGTATGGCTACACCTTC | CASSAKQGWYGYTF
few | TRBJ1-2 | . | TRBV28 | TGTGCCAGCAGGAAAGGGGACTATGGCTACACCTTC | CASRKGDYGYTF
many | TRBJ2-3 | . | TRBV2 | TGTGCCAGCAACCCCCCGAGTTATGTGGTGTCCGATACGCAGTATTTT | CASNPPSYVVSDTQYF